This entry is about one T cell receptor (beta chain). These data originate in a study of blood T cell repertoires in COVID-19. Study context: Material from acute and convalescent COVID-19 was sourced from the United States, Italy and Spain. T cells, B-cell-depleted T cells, or PBMCs supplied cDNA or gDNA.

V trimming: 7 bases; J trimming: 4 bases; junction bases outside the gene matches: 6. Germline V gene data show CDR1 as GTSNPN and CDR2 as SVGIG (reference sequence). The CDR3 length is 12 residues. In the original processing: By means of reference gene primer amplification, nucleated cell counts were estimated. This table comes from immunoSEQ multiplex PCR, and its TCRdb copy is limited to in-frame clones, with some not included. The V and J calls and clone size come from that table; D and trimming were worked out from the DNA. This repertoire shows 20,000 to 25,000 clones, 80% to 90% found once; its top ten account for around 9.7%.

V is TRBV30 and J is TRBJ1-2; 7 bases line up with TRBD1. The source is a man in his 70s with acute or convalescent COVID-19. The sample comprised peripheral blood. CDR3 DNA: TGTGCCTTCAAAGGGGGCAGCTATGGCTACACCTTC. It is translated as CAFKGGSYGYTF. The full variable domain, its missing parts supplied by reference TRBV30 and TRBJ1-2, is SQTIHQWPATLVQPVGSPLSLECTVEGTSNPNLYWYRQAAGRGLQLLFYSVGIGQISSEVPQNLSASRPQDRQFILSSKKLLLSDSGFYLCAFKGGSYGYTFGSGTRLTVV.